The subject of this entry is one T cell receptor (beta chain). The antigen remains undetermined. A much larger clone lies one base from this, so it may be a read error. The study recruited hyperthyroidism patients aged 18 to 65 who were newly diagnosed, under 2 months' duration. Exclusion criteria comprised other autoimmune diseases, uncontrolled infections, pregnancy or lactation in patients. The diagnostic workup employed clinical symptoms, serum thyroxine, TRAb, thyroid ultrasound and orbital computed tomography. The sequenced template was RNA, covering the TCR beta CDR3 region. Second-round multiplex PCR followed a first-round RT-PCR using HTBI primers. MiXCR, applied by TCRdb to the multiplex PCR reads, yields one record per CDR3 protein. There are 500,000 to 700,000 distinct CDR3 sequences in the sample; 22% occur only once, and around 6.9% lies in the top ten. The germline gives CDR1 MDHEN, CDR2 SYDVKM. The length of the CDR3 is 14 residues.

This sample is drawn from a study of Graves' ophthalmopathy and Graves' hyperthyroidism. General study results and limits: In predicting ophthalmopathy progression, the model reached around 66% sensitivity and 72% to 85% specificity.

The receptor was derived from a woman aged 18 to 35 with stable Graves' hyperthyroidism. Some clones in this sample may be carry-over from other donors' samples. The chain joins TRBV28 to TRBJ1-2, with TRBD1 as a possible D gene (6 bases). The material sequenced was peripheral blood. CDR3 nucleotide sequence: TGTGTCAGCAGTCTGGGGACACCGCCCTATGGCTACACCTTC. Translating gives CVSSLGTPPYGYTF.